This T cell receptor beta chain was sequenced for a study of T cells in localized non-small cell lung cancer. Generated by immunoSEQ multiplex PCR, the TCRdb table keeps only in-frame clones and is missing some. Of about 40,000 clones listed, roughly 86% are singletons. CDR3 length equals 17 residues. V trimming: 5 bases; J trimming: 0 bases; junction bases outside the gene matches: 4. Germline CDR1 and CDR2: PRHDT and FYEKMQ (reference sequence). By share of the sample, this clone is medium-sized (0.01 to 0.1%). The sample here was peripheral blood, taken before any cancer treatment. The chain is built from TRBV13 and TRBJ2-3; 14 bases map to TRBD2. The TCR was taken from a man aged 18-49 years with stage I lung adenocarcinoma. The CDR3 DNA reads TGTGCCAGCAGCCGGACTAGCGGGGGGCCTAGCACAGATACGCAGTATTTT. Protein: CASSRTSGGPSTDTQYF.